The clone carrying this TCR beta chain occurred many times. The sample belongs to a study of early T cells in non-severe SARS-CoV-2 infection. Individual cDNA molecules carried attached unique molecular identifiers. MiXCR was run by TCRdb on the 5' RACE reads, yielding one entry per CDR3 protein. The table records under 75,000 distinct CDR3 sequences, more than 9.5% of them present only once. Germline CDR1 reads SNHLY; CDR2 reads FYNNEI. The CDR3 has 18 residues. V was pared by 5 bases and J by 1 base, with 9 bases of the junction left unmatched. This receptor was taken from an adult who was a healthcare worker with PCR-confirmed SARS-CoV-2 infection or an uninfected control (not recorded which). The rearrangement uses TRBV2 and TRBJ2-6, with TRBD1 matching over 9 bases. The sequenced sample consisted of whole blood. Here the CDR3 DNA reads TGTGCCAGCAGTCAATGGGGACAGGGCAGTTCTGGGGCCAACGTCCTGACTTTC. Its translation is CASSQWGQGSSGANVLTF.